A selection of T cell receptor beta chains follows, all from one sample in a study of glioma-infiltrating T cells. TCRdb itself ran the multiplex PCR reads through MiXCR, one entry per CDR3 protein. In the table there are about 93,000 distinct CDR3 sequences, roughly 40% of which are singletons. Sequencing input: glioma tissue, nonneoplastic brain tissue, or PBMCs (not recorded which). Every receptor here comes from a human donor with low-grade glioma or glioblastoma, undergoing nonglioma brain surgery, or in good health (not recorded which). Each CDR3 is given with its conserved first and last residue. D genes are given only for firm matches. Clone sizes are given selectively: once, few, many, or a class where the clone is expanded.

DNA,CDR3,D,length,J,V,size
TGTGCCAGCAGCCCCCCGGGACTAGGATCCTACGAGCAGTACTTC,CASSPPGLGSYEQYF,TRBD2,15,TRBJ2-7,TRBV7-2,many
TGTGCCAGCAGTTACGATCCGGGGGAAGATACGCAGTATTTT,CASSYDPGEDTQYF,.,14,TRBJ2-3,TRBV6-2/TRBV6-3,many
TGTGCCAGTATCCGGGCGGGACCCGCGATAGAGCAGTACTTC,CASIRAGPAIEQYF,.,14,TRBJ2-7,TRBV6-2/TRBV6-3,many
TGTGCCAGCAGCTTAGGTTGGAGCTCTGGGGCCAACGTCCTGACTTTC,CASSLGWSSGANVLTF,.,16,TRBJ2-6,TRBV11-1,many
TGTGCCAGCAGCTTGGCCCAGCAGAACTATGGCTACACCTTC,CASSLAQQNYGYTF,.,14,TRBJ1-2,TRBV5-4,many
TGTGCCAGCAGCTTCGGGCCCTCACTCGGCTACACCTTC,CASSFGPSLGYTF,.,13,TRBJ1-2,TRBV7-2,many
TGTGCCAGCAGCCAATTCGGGGCAGGTAGCAATCAGCCCCAGCATTTT,CASSQFGAGSNQPQHF,.,16,TRBJ1-5,TRBV16,.
TGTGCCAGCAGTTTAGGGGGCCCAGAGACCCAGTACTTC,CASSLGGPETQYF,.,13,TRBJ2-5,TRBV12-3/TRBV12-4,many
TGTGCCAGGGGGCGGGACTACGGGATGAACACTGAAGCTTTCTTT,CARGRDYGMNTEAFF,.,15,TRBJ1-1,TRBV6-5,once
TGTGCCAGCAGCCGGGCCGGGAGGGCCTCAGATACGCAGTATTTT,CASSRAGRASDTQYF,TRBD2,15,TRBJ2-3,TRBV14,many
TGTGCCAGCAGCGTCCTGTCTTACACAGATACGCAGTATTTT,CASSVLSYTDTQYF,.,14,TRBJ2-3,TRBV6-2/TRBV6-3,.
TGTGCCAGCAGACTAGTGGGCAATCAGCCCCAGCATTTT,CASRLVGNQPQHF,.,13,TRBJ1-5,TRBV10-3,.
TGTGCCAGCAGTACCGGGACTAGCAGATACGAGCATTTCTTC,CASSTGTSRYEHFF,TRBD2,14,TRBJ2-1,TRBV12-3/TRBV12-4,.
TGTGCCAGCAGCACGGGGACGGGAGAGACCCAGTACTTC,CASSTGTGETQYF,.,13,TRBJ2-5,TRBV9,many
TGTGCCAGCAGCGCTAGCGGGGGCTATGAGCAGTTCTTC,CASSASGGYEQFF,TRBD2,13,TRBJ2-1,TRBV27,.
TGTGCCAGCGGCCTACGACCCAGCGGGAGGTACACCGGGGAGCTGTTTTTT,CASGLRPSGRYTGELFF,TRBD2,17,TRBJ2-2,TRBV3-1,.
TGCGCCAGCAGTTATGACGGTGATCAGCCCCAGCATTTT,CASSYDGDQPQHF,.,13,TRBJ1-5,TRBV5-1,many
TGTGCCATCAGGGCTAGTACCCACGAGCAGTACTTC,CAIRASTHEQYF,.,12,TRBJ2-7,TRBV10-3,few
TGTGCCAGCAGCCTCAGGACAGGAGAGACCCAGTACTTC,CASSLRTGETQYF,TRBD1,13,TRBJ2-5,TRBV5-6,many
TGTGCCAGCAGCTTGGAACTCTCCTACGAGCAGTACTTC,CASSLELSYEQYF,.,13,TRBJ2-7,TRBV5-4,many
TGCGCCAGCAGCCAAGATACGGCGGGAGGGTACTACGAGCAGTACTTC,CASSQDTAGGYYEQYF,TRBD2,16,TRBJ2-7,TRBV4-1,.
TGTGCCACCTCCCCCGGTGAGCAGTTCTTC,CATSPGEQFF,.,10,TRBJ2-1,TRBV12-3/TRBV12-4,.
TGCAGCGTCACGCAGTCAACCTACGAGCAGTTCTTC,CSVTQSTYEQFF,.,12,TRBJ2-1,TRBV29-1,.
TGCGCCAGCATCTCCCGGCGAGGACAGGTTAACTCTGGGGCCAACGTCCTGACTTTC,CASISRRGQVNSGANVLTF,TRBD1,19,TRBJ2-6,TRBV5-1,.
TGTGCCAGCATGCTCTCCTATGAGCAGTTCTTC,CASMLSYEQFF,.,11,TRBJ2-1,TRBV2,.
TGTGCCAGTAGTGCAGGGACTAGAGCAGATACGCAGTATTTT,CASSAGTRADTQYF,TRBD2,14,TRBJ2-3,TRBV19,many
TGTGCCAGCAGCTCACCGGGACAGGGCTATGAGCAGTTCTTC,CASSSPGQGYEQFF,TRBD1,14,TRBJ2-1,TRBV5-5,few
TGTGCCAGCTCACCACGGATGGACAGAACCTCCTACGAGCAGTACTTC,CASSPRMDRTSYEQYF,.,16,TRBJ2-7,TRBV18,many
TGCGCCAGCAGCTTGTTTGGGGGCCTGAACACTGAAGCTTTCTTT,CASSLFGGLNTEAFF,.,15,TRBJ1-1,TRBV5-1,many
TGTGCCATCAGTGAGTCGGCGAAGGGGAGCGAGCAGTACTTC,CAISESAKGSEQYF,.,14,TRBJ2-7,TRBV10-3,many
TGTGCCTCTTCGTGGGGGGGGCCCAATGAGCAGTTCTTC,CASSWGGPNEQFF,.,13,TRBJ2-1,TRBV6-1,.
TGTGCCAGCAGCTTGAGGTTGGCGGGAGGTCGCGTTGAGCAGTTCTTC,CASSLRLAGGRVEQFF,TRBD2,16,TRBJ2-1,TRBV7-8,many
TGTGCCAGCAACTACCGGAGAGGGGGAGGCTATGGATACACCTTC,CASNYRRGGGYGYTF,.,15,TRBJ1-2,TRBV6-1,.
TGTGCCACCAGCAGAGATCGGGATAATTCACCCCTCCACTTT,CATSRDRDNSPLHF,.,14,TRBJ1-6,TRBV15,many
TGCGCCAGCAGACCAATGGGACCGACGAACACTGAAGCTTTCTTT,CASRPMGPTNTEAFF,.,15,TRBJ1-1,TRBV5-1,many
TGTGCCAGCTCAGGAGCTACAGGCTCAGATACGCAGTATTTT,CASSGATGSDTQYF,.,14,TRBJ2-3,TRBV18,many
TGCGCCAGCAGCCAAGAGGGAGGGGGGTTCTACAATGAGCAGTTCTTC,CASSQEGGGFYNEQFF,.,16,TRBJ2-1,TRBV4-1,.
TGTGCCAGCAGTGCGACCTACGAGCAGTACTTC,CASSATYEQYF,.,11,TRBJ2-7,TRBV12-3/TRBV12-4,many
TGTGCCAGCATGGGGACTAGTGATCCCTACGAGCAGTACTTC,CASMGTSDPYEQYF,TRBD2,14,TRBJ2-7,TRBV6-5,.
TGCAGTGCTAGACAGTCCTCTTCTAGGGCGAACACCGTGGAACTGTTTTTT,CSARQSSSRANTVELFF,.,17,TRBJ2-2,TRBV20-1,.
TGCGCCAGCCGGACAGGGGATGGAAACACCATATATTTT,CASRTGDGNTIYF,TRBD1,13,TRBJ1-3,TRBV5-1,many
TGCGCCAGCAGCGTCACTAGCGGGGCCTCCTACGAGCAGTACTTC,CASSVTSGASYEQYF,TRBD2,15,TRBJ2-7,TRBV5-1,many
TGTGCCAGCAGTTACAGGCAGGACCTCGAAGCTTTCTTT,CASSYRQDLEAFF,.,13,TRBJ1-1,TRBV6-1,.
TGTGCCAGCAGCTTTGTTAGCCGCACAGATACGCAGTATTTT,CASSFVSRTDTQYF,.,14,TRBJ2-3,TRBV5-4,few
TGTGCCAGCGACAGGGTCTACCAGCCCCAGCATTTT,CASDRVYQPQHF,TRBD1,12,TRBJ1-5,TRBV6-2/TRBV6-3,.
TGCGCCAGCAGGGACAGGGGAGTAGTCGCTGAAGCTTTCTTT,CASRDRGVVAEAFF,TRBD1,14,TRBJ1-1,TRBV10-2,many
TGTGCCAGCAGTCTCTGGGGTATGTTCGCTCAGCCCCAGCATTTT,CASSLWGMFAQPQHF,.,15,TRBJ1-5,TRBV28,.
TGTGCCAGCAGCAACCGGGACACCATGAACACTGAAGCTTTCTTT,CASSNRDTMNTEAFF,.,15,TRBJ1-1,TRBV3-1,many
TGTGCCAGTACCCCCGGGACAGCTGGAAACACCATATATTTT,CASTPGTAGNTIYF,TRBD1,14,TRBJ1-3,TRBV19,many
TGCAGTGCCGGACAGGAGTGGAATCAGCCCCAGCATTTT,CSAGQEWNQPQHF,TRBD1,13,TRBJ1-5,TRBV20-1,many
TGTGACAGCAGTCCACGAGTCACAGATACGCAGTATTTT,CDSSPRVTDTQYF,.,13,TRBJ2-3,TRBV7-2,.